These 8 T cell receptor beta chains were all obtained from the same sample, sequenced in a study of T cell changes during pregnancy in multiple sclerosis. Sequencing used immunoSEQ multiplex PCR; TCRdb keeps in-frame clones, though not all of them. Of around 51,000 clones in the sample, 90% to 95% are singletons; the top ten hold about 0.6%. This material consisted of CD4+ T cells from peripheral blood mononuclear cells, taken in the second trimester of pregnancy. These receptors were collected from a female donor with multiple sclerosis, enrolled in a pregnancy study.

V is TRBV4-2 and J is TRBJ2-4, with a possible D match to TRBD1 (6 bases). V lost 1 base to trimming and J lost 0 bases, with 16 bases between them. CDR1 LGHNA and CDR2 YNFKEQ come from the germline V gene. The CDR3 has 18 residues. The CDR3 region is CASSQVRWTVKAKNIQYF. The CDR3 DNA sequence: TGTGCCAGCAGCCAAGTTAGGTGGACAGTAAAAGCCAAAAACATTCAGTACTTC.

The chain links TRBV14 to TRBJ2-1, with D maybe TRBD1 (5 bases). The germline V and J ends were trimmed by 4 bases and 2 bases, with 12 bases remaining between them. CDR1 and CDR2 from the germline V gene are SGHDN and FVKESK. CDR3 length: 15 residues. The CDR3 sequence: CASSPRVKPYNEQFF. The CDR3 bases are TGTGCCAGCAGCCCCAGGGTCAAGCCCTACAATGAGCAGTTCTTC.

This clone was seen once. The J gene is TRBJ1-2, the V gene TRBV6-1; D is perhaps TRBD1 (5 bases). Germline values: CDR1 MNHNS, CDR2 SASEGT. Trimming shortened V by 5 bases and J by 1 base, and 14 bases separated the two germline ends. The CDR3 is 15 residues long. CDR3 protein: CASSPSPTDNYGYTF. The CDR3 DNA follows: TGTGCCAGCAGTCCCTCGCCGACAGATAACTATGGCTACACCTTC.

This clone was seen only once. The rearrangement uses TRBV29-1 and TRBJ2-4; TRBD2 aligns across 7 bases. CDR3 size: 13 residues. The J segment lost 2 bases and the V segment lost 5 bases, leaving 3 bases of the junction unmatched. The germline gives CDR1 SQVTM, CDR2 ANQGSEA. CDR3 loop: CSVQGGPKNIQYF. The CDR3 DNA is TGCAGCGTTCAGGGAGGGCCCAAAAACATTCAGTACTTC.

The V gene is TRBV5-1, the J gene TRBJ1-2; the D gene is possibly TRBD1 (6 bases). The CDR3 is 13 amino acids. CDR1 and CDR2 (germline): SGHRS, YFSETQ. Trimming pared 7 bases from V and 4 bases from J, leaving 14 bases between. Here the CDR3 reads CASGPGEGYGYTF. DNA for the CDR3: TGCGCCAGCGGCCCAGGGGAGGGCTATGGCTACACCTTC. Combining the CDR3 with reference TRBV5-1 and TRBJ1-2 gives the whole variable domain KAGVTQTPRYLIKTRGQQVTLSCSPISGHRSVSWYQQTPGQGLQFLFEYFSETQRNKGNFPGRFSGRQFSNSRSEMNVSTLELGDSALYLCASGPGEGYGYTFGSGTRLTVV.

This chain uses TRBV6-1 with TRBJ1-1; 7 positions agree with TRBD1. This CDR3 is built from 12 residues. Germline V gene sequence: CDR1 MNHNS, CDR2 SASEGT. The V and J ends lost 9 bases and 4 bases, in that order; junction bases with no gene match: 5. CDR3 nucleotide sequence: TGTGCCAGTGACAGGGCAGGCACTGAAGCTTTCTTT. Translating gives CASDRAGTEAFF.

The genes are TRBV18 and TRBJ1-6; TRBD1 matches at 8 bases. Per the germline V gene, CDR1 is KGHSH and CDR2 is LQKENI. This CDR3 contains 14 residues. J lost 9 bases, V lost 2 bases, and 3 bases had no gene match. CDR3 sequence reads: CASSPKDRVSPLHF. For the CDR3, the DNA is TGTGCCAGCTCACCAAAGGACAGGGTTTCACCCCTCCACTTT.

CDR3 nucleotide sequence: TGTGCCAGTAGTCCCGGGCGGACAGATTACGAGCAGTACTTC. Encoded protein: CASSPGRTDYEQYF. The V call is TRBV19, the J call TRBJ2-7, with D tentatively TRBD1 (6 bases). CDR1 and CDR2 (germline): LNHDA, SQIVND (reference sequence). The V end was cut by 5 bases, the J end by 4 bases, with 15 bases between. The CDR3 runs 14 residues.